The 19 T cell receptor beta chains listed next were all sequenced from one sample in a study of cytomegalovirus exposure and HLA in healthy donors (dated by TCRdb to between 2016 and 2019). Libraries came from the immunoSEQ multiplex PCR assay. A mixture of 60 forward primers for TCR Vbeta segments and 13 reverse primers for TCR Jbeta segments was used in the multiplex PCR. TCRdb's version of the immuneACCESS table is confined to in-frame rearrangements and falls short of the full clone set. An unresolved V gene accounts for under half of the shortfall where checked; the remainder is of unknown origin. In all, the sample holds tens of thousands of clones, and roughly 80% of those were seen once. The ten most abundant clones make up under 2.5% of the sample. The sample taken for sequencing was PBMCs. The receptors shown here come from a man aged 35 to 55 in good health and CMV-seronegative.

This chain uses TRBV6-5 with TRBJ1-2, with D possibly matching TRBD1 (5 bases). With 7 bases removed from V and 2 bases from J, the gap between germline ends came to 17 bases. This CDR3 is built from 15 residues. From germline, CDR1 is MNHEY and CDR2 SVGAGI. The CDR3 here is CASKDSANANYGYTF. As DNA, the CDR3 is TGTGCCAGCAAAGACAGCGCGAACGCAAACTATGGCTACACCTTC.

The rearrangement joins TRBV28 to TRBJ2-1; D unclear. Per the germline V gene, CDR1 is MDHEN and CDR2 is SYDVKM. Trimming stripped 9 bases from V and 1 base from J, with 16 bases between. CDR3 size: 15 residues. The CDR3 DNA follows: TGTGCCAGTACAAGGAGCCCTAGATCCTACAATGAGCAGTTCTTC. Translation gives CASTRSPRSYNEQFF.

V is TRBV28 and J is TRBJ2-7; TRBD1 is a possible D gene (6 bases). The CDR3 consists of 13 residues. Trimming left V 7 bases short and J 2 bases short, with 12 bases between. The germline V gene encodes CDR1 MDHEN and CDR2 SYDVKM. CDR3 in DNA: TGTGCCAGCAACGGAGACAGGACCTACGAGCAGTACTTC. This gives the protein CASNGDRTYEQYF. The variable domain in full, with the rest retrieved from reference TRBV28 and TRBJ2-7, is DVKVTQSSRYLVKRTGEKVFLECVQDMDHENMFWYRQDPGLGLRLIYFSYDVKMKEKGDIPEGYSVSREKKERFSLILESASTNQTSMYLCASNGDRTYEQYFGPGTRLTVT.

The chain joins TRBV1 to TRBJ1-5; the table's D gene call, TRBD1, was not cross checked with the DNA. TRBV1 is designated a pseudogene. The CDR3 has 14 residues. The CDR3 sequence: CTSSQDEAGQPQHF. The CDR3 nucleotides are TGCACCAGCAGCCAAGATGAGGCAGGGCAGCCCCAGCATTTT.

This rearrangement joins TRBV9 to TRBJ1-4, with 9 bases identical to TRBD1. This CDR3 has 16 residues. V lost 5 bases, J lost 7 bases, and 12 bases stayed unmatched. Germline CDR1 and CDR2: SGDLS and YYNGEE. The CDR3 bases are TGTGCCAGCAGTTTAACAGGGGGCGAAAGGGTTGAAAAACTGTTTTTT. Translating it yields CASSLTGGERVEKLFF.

CDR3 residues: CASSLSRDIYEQYF. The CDR3 coding sequence is TGTGCCAGCAGTTTATCAAGGGACATCTACGAGCAGTACTTC. The V gene is TRBV27, the J gene TRBJ2-7; TRBD1 might be the D (6 bases). The V gene's germline CDR1 is MNHEY and CDR2 SMNVEV (reference sequence). Trimming took 0 bases from V and 3 from J, leaving 9 bases between them. This CDR3 is built from 14 residues.

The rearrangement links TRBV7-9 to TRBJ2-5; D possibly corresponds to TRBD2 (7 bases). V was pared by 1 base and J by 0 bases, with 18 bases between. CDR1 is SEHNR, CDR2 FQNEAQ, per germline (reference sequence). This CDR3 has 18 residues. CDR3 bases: TGTGCCAGCAGCTTAGTAGGCAGGGGAGGGGTGTACCAAGAGACCCAGTACTTC. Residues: CASSLVGRGGVYQETQYF.

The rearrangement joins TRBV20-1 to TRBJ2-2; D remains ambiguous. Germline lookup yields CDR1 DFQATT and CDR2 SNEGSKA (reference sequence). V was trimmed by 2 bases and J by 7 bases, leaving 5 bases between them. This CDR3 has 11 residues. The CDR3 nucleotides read TGCAGTGCTAGATTAGTCGGGGAGCTGTTTTTT. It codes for CSARLVGELFF.

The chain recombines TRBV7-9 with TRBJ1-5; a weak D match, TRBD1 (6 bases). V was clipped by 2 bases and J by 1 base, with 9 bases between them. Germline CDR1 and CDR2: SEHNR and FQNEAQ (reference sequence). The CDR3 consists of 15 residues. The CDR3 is CASSLTGQSNQPQHF. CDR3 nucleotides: TGTGCCAGCAGCTTAACAGGACAGAGCAATCAGCCCCAGCATTTT.

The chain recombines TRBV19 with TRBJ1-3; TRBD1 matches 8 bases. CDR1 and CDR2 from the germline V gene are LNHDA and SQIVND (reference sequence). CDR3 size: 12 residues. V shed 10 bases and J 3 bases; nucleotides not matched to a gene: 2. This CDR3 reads CAIGTGGNTIYF. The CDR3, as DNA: TGTGCCATCGGGACAGGTGGAAACACCATATATTTT.

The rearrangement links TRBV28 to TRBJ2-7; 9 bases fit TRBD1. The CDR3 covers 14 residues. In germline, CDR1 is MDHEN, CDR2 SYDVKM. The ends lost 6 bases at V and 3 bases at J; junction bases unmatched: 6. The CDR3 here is CASSPGTGRYEQYF. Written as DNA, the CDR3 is TGTGCCAGCAGCCCCGGGACAGGGCGCTACGAGCAGTACTTC.

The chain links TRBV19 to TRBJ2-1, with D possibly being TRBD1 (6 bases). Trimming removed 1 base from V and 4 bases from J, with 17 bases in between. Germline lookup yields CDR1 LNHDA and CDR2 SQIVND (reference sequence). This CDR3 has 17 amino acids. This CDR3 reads CASSIAQVRTAYNEQFF. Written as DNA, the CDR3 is TGTGCCAGTAGTATAGCCCAAGTCAGGACAGCATACAATGAGCAGTTCTTC.

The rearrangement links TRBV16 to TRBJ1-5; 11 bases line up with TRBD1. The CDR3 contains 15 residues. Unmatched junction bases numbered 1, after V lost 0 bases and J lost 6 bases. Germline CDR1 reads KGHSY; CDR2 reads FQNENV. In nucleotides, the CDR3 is TGTGCCAGCAGCCAATCGGGGACAGGGGGTCAGCCCCAGCATTTT. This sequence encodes CASSQSGTGGQPQHF.

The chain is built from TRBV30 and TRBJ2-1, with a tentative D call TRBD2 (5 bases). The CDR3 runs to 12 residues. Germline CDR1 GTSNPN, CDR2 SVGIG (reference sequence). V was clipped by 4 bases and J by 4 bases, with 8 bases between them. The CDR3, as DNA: TGTGCCTGGATGGAGGCTTACAATGAGCAGTTCTTC. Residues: CAWMEAYNEQFF.

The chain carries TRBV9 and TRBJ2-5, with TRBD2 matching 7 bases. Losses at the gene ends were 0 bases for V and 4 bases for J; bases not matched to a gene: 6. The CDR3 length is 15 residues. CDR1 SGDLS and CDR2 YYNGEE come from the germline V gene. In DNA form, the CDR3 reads TGTGCCAGCAGCGTAGGGGCGGGAGCCGCAGAGACCCAGTACTTC. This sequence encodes CASSVGAGAAETQYF.

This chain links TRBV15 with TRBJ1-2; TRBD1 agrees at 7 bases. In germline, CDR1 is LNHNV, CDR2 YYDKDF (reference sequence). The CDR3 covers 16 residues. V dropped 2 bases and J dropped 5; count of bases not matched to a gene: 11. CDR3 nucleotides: TGTGCCACCAGCAGACCCAGACAGGGACGCGCATATGGCTACACCTTC. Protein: CATSRPRQGRAYGYTF.

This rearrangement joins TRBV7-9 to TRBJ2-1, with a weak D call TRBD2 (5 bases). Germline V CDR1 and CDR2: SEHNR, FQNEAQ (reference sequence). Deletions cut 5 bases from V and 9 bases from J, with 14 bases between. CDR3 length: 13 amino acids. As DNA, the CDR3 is TGTGCCAGCAGCCCCAGCGGCTCCGCTGAGCAGTTCTTC. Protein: CASSPSGSAEQFF.

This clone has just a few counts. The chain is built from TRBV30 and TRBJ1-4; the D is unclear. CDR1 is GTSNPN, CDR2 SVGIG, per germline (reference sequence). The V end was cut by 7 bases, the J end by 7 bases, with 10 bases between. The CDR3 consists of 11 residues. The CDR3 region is CAFTSGEKLFF. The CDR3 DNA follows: TGTGCCTTCACCTCGGGTGAAAAACTGTTTTTT.

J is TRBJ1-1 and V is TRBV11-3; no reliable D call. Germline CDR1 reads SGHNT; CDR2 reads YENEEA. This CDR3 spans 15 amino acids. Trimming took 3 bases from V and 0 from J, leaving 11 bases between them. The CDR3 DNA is TGTGCCAGCAGCTTCAGGTCGTCCCTGAACACTGAAGCTTTCTTT. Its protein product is CASSFRSSLNTEAFF.